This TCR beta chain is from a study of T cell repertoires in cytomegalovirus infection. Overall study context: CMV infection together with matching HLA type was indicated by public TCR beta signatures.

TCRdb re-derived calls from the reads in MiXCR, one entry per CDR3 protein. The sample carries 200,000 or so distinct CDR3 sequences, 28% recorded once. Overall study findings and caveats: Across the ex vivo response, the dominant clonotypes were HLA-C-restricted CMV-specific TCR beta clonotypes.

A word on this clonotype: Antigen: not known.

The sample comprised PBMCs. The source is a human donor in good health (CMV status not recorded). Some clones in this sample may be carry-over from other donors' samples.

The CDR3 DNA reads as TGTGCCAGCAGCTTAGGGGCAGGGGCTGGTGGCTACACCTTC. This sequence encodes CASSLGAGAGGYTF. The chain has TRBV7-2 and TRBJ1-2, with D possibly TRBD1 on 6 matching bases. Trimming stripped 1 base from V and 7 bases from J, with 13 bases between. There are 14 residues in the CDR3. Germline values: CDR1 SGHTA, CDR2 FQGNSA.